Presented here are 20 T cell receptor beta chains from one specimen sequenced in a study of T cells expressing NK-cell markers (dated by TCRdb to the early 2020s). Library generation was performed with 5' RACE. Sequenced on an Illumina HiSeq 2000. With the reads reprocessed by TCRdb, a single entry stands for each CDR3 protein sequence and no DNA is reported. The table for this sample shows about 150,000 distinct CDR3 sequences. In total, the top ten clones hold roughly 12% of the sample. Source material: blood T cells: a sorted CD56 or NKG2C T cell subset, CD4+ or CD8+ T cells, or bulk PBMC T cells (not recorded which). The receptors originated from a man younger than 30 in good health. Donor details come from another sample of the same person, matched by shared clones.

The chain links TRBV27 to TRBJ1-1; there is no DNA to check the TCRdb D call of TRBD1. There are 15 residues in the CDR3. The V gene's germline CDR1 is MNHEY and CDR2 SMNVEV (reference sequence). The CDR3 spells CASSFWTGGHTEAFF.

The V gene is TRBV20-1, the J gene TRBJ2-7; the TRBD2 assignment by TCRdb is unverifiable without DNA. CDR1 DFQATT and CDR2 SNEGSKA come from the germline V gene (reference sequence). This CDR3 region has 15 residues. CDR3 region: CSARVRREASYEQYF.

This rearrangement joins TRBV13 to TRBJ2-2; TCRdb's D gene call, TRBD2, goes unchecked for lack of DNA. Germline lookup yields CDR1 PRHDT and CDR2 FYEKMQ (reference sequence). This CDR3 region has 18 residues. The chain's CDR3 is CASSSEEGLAGATGELFF.

The genes are TRBV10-3 and TRBJ2-6; TCRdb's assignment of TRBD1 cannot be checked, as there is no DNA. This CDR3 is 17 amino acids long. The germline V gene has CDR1 ENHRY and CDR2 SYGVKD. The chain's CDR3 is CAISDSGTGFGANVLTF.

The gene calls are TRBV20-1 and TRBJ2-3; TCRdb's D gene call, TRBD2, goes unchecked for lack of DNA. This CDR3 has 15 residues. Per germline, CDR1 DFQATT and CDR2 SNEGSKA (reference sequence). This CDR3 reads CSARSLAGEIDTQYF.

The gene calls are TRBV12-3 or TRBV12-4 and TRBJ2-2; checking the TCRdb D call of TRBD2 is not possible without DNA. CDR3 size: 15 residues. The CDR3 loop is CASITGREVTGELFF.

The rearrangement uses TRBV7-9 and TRBJ1-1; TCRdb lists TRBD1, though no DNA is available to test this call. The V gene's germline CDR1 is SEHNR and CDR2 FQNEAQ (reference sequence). This CDR3 comprises 16 residues. CDR3 amino acids: CASSSPDRGVGTEAFF.

This chain joins TRBV5-1 and TRBJ2-1; TCRdb's D call, TRBD2, is unchecked because there is no DNA. The CDR3 spans 16 residues. The germline V gene encodes CDR1 SGHRS and CDR2 YFSETQ. The CDR3 protein is CASSLDLGLAYNEQFF.

The chain carries TRBV7-9 and TRBJ2-5; the D gene TCRdb calls, TRBD2, cannot be checked with no DNA. CDR1 is SEHNR and CDR2 is FQNEAQ in the germline V gene (reference sequence). This CDR3 region has 16 residues. Here the CDR3 reads CASSLVRAGLQETQYF.

The chain has TRBV29-1 and TRBJ2-1; absent DNA, TCRdb's TRBD2 call cannot be checked. This CDR3 is built from 15 residues. In germline, CDR1 is SQVTM, CDR2 ANQGSEA. The CDR3 here is CSVEDPIAGDNEQFF.

J is TRBJ2-1 and V is TRBV5-1; TCRdb returns TRBD1, unconfirmable since there is no DNA. There are 16 residues in the CDR3. Germline V lookup: CDR1 SGHRS, CDR2 YFSETQ. The CDR3 here is CASTVQGARLNNEQFF. The full variable domain, completed using reference TRBV5-1 and TRBJ2-1, is KAGVTQTPRYLIKTRGQQVTLSCSPISGHRSVSWYQQTPGQGLQFLFEYFSETQRNKGNFPGRFSGRQFSNSRSEMNVSTLELGDSALYLCASTVQGARLNNEQFFGPGTRLTVL.

This sequence joins TRBV20-1 and TRBJ2-7; the D call of TRBD1 rests on TCRdb alone, since no DNA is present to check it. The CDR3 is 15 amino acids. The V gene's germline CDR1 is DFQATT and CDR2 SNEGSKA (reference sequence). The CDR3: CSAGSIAGPSYEQYF.

V is TRBV7-9 and J is TRBJ2-7; TCRdb lists TRBD1, though no DNA is available to test this call. This CDR3 region has 18 residues. Germline V CDR1 and CDR2: SEHNR, FQNEAQ (reference sequence). The CDR3 is CASSPSGTGVFSLYEQYF.

The chain is built from TRBV12-3 or TRBV12-4 and TRBJ1-2; absent DNA, TCRdb's TRBD1 call cannot be checked. This CDR3 spans 13 amino acids. The CDR3 region is CASSLEGAYGYTF.

This rearrangement joins TRBV5-1 to TRBJ2-1; without DNA, the TCRdb call of TRBD2 cannot be checked. In germline, CDR1 is SGHRS, CDR2 YFSETQ. This CDR3 contains 13 residues. CDR3 sequence reads: CASSWSGSYEQFF.

This chain uses TRBV15 with TRBJ2-5; the D call of TRBD2 rests on TCRdb alone, since no DNA is present to check it. The CDR3 runs 15 residues. Germline CDR1 reads LNHNV; CDR2 reads YYDKDF (reference sequence). The CDR3 sequence: CATSTQRGTSETQYF.

This chain connects TRBV4-3 to TRBJ2-5; TCRdb returns TRBD2, unconfirmable since there is no DNA. Germline-derived CDR1 and CDR2 are LGHNA and YSLEER. The length of the CDR3 is 16 residues. The CDR3 here is CASSPGTSGRGETQYF.

V is TRBV10-3 and J is TRBJ2-1; lacking DNA, the TRBD2 call made by TCRdb goes unchecked. CDR1 is ENHRY, CDR2 SYGVKD, per germline. The CDR3 contains 12 residues. CDR3 amino acids: CAISDGRDLGFF.

The genes are TRBV5-1 and TRBJ2-3; no DNA is available, so the TRBD2 call from TCRdb remains unchecked. The CDR3 is 15 amino acids. The germline V gene has CDR1 SGHRS and CDR2 YFSETQ. CDR3 sequence reads: CASSLGAGVPDTQYF.

The genes are TRBV12-5 and TRBJ2-2; absent DNA, TCRdb's TRBD1 call cannot be checked. This CDR3 spans 15 amino acids. CDR1 and CDR2 (germline): LGHNT, FRNRAP. The CDR3 here is CASGATDSNTGELFF.